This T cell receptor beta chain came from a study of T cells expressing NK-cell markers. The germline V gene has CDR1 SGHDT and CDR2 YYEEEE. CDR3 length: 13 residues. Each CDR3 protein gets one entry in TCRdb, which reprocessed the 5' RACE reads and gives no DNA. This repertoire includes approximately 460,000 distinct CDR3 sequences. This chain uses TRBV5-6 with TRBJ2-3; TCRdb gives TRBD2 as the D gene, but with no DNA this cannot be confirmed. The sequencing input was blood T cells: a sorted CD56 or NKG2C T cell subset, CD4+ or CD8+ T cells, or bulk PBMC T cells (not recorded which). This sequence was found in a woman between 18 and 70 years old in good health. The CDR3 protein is CASSLEVAGGQYF.